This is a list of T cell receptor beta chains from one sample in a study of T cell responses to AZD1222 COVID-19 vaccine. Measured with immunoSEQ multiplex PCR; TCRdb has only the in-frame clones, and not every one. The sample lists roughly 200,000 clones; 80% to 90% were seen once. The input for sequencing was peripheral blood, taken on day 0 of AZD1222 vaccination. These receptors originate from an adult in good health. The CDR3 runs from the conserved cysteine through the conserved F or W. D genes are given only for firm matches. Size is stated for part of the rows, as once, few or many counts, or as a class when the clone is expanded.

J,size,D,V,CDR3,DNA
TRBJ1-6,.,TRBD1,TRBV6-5,CASSLDRVKWTLHF,TGTGCCAGCAGTTTAGACAGGGTAAAATGGACCCTCCACTTT
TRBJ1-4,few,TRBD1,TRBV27,CASSFSGTGVGKLFF,TGTGCCAGCAGTTTTTCGGGGACAGGGGTGGGAAAACTGTTTTTT
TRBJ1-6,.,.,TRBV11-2,CASSYRDSNSPLHF,TGTGCCAGCAGCTACAGGGATTCGAATTCACCCCTCCACTTT
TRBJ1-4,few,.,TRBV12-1,CASSSHRGTEKLFF,TGTGCCAGCAGCTCCCATCGGGGGACTGAAAAACTGTTTTTT
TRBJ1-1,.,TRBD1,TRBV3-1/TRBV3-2,CASSSTGGAGTEAFF,TGTGCCAGCAGCTCGACAGGGGGCGCCGGCACTGAAGCTTTCTTT
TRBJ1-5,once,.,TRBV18,CASSPEGIEPQHF,TGTGCCAGCTCACCGGAAGGGATTGAGCCCCAGCATTTT
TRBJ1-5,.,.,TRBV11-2,CASSSPRAGANSNQPQHF,TGTGCCAGCAGCTCCCCCCGGGCAGGGGCTAATAGCAATCAGCCCCAGCATTTT
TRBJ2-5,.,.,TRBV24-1,CATSDSREAGLWQETQYF,TGTGCCACCAGTGATTCTAGGGAGGCTGGATTGTGGCAAGAGACCCAGTACTTC
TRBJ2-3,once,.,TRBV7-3,CASSLTPGSTDTQYF,TGTGCCAGCAGCTTAACGCCGGGTAGCACAGATACGCAGTATTTT
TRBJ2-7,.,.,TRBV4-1,CASSQAQGRTHEQYF,TGCGCCAGCAGCCAAGCGCAGGGCAGGACCCACGAGCAGTACTTC
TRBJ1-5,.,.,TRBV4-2,CASSLRGDGDQPQHF,TGTGCCAGCAGTCTAAGAGGGGACGGTGATCAGCCCCAGCATTTT
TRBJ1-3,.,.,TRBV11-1,CASTFSTGNTIYF,TGTGCCAGCACTTTCTCAACTGGAAACACCATATATTTT
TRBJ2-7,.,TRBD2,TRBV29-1,CSVGLQSGFARGGFEQYF,TGCAGCGTTGGCCTTCAGAGTGGGTTTGCGCGGGGGGGTTTCGAGCAGTACTTC
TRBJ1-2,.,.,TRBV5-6,CASSVPGGVYGYTF,TGTGCCAGCAGCGTCCCCGGGGGTGTCTATGGCTACACCTTC
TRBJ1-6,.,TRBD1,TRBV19,CASTPSYRGPDNSPLHF,TGTGCCAGTACCCCTTCTTACAGGGGGCCGGATAATTCACCCCTCCACTTT
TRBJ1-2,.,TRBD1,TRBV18,CASSRETGNYGYTF,TGTGCCAGCTCACGGGAGACAGGGAACTATGGCTACACCTTC
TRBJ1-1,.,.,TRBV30,CAWSQGTVMNTEAFF,TGTGCCTGGTCCCAGGGGACGGTTATGAACACTGAAGCTTTCTTT
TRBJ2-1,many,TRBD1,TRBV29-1,CSVDGKQGSYNEQFF,TGCAGCGTTGACGGGAAACAGGGGTCCTACAATGAGCAGTTCTTC
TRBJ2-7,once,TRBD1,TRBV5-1,CASSRDRGEDEQYF,TGCGCCAGCAGCCGTGACAGGGGAGAGGACGAGCAGTACTTC
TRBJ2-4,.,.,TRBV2,CASSVDAKNIQYF,TGTGCCAGCAGTGTGGACGCCAAAAACATTCAGTACTTC
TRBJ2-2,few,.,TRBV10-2,CATGTGNTGELFF,TGCGCCACCGGGACTGGGAACACCGGGGAGCTGTTTTTT
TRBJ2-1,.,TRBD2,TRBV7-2,CASRFTGTSGLNEQFF,TGTGCCAGCAGATTTACCGGGACTAGCGGCCTTAATGAGCAGTTCTTC
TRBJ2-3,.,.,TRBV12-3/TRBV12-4,CASNRQTDTQYF,TGTGCCAGCAACCGACAGACAGATACGCAGTATTTT
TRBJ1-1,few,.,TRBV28,CASSLLNTEAFF,TGTGCCAGCAGCCTTTTGAACACTGAAGCTTTCTTT
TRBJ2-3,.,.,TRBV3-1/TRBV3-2,CASSQEGVDSDTQYF,TGTGCCAGCAGCCAAGAGGGGGTGGATTCAGATACGCAGTATTTT
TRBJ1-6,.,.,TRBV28,CASSRSGPRLSPLHF,TGTGCCAGCAGTCGCTCGGGACCGAGGCTTTCACCCCTCCACTTT
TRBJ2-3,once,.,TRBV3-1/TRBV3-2,CASSFTDTQYF,TGTGCCAGCAGCTTCACAGATACGCAGTATTTT
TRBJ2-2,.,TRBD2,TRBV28,CASSFLAGGPTGELFF,TGTGCCAGCAGTTTTCTTGCGGGGGGCCCAACCGGGGAGCTGTTTTTT
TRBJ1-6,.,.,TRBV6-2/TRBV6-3,CASSYMGDSPLHF,TGTGCCAGCAGTTACATGGGGGATTCACCCCTCCACTTT
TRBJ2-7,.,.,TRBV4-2,CASSLAAATGLSYEQYF,TGTGCCAGCAGCCTGGCAGCGGCTACGGGACTCTCCTACGAGCAGTACTTC
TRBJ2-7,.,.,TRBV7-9,CASSESYYEQYF,TGTGCCAGCAGCGAGTCCTACTACGAGCAGTACTTC
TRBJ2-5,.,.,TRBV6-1,CASSDLEGTQYF,TGTGCCAGCAGTGACCTCGAGGGCACCCAGTACTTC
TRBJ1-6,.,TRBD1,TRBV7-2,CASSLVGQGNSPLHF,TGTGCCAGCAGCTTAGTTGGACAGGGGAATTCACCCCTCCACTTT
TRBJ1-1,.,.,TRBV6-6,CASNRGVAGNTEAFF,TGTGCCAGCAATCGGGGGGTAGCCGGGAACACTGAAGCTTTCTTT
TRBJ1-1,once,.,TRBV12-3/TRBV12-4,CASSATGTFEAFF,TGTGCCAGCAGCGCCACAGGGACTTTTGAAGCTTTCTTT
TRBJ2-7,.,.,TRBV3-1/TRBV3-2,CASSQGGTLAYEQYF,TGTGCCAGCAGCCAAGGAGGGACCCTCGCCTACGAGCAGTACTTC
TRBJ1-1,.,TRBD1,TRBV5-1,CASSLRQGGTEAFF,TGCGCCAGCAGCTTAAGACAGGGGGGCACTGAAGCTTTCTTT
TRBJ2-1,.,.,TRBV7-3,CASSPIGGPYNEQFF,TGTGCCAGCAGCCCCATTGGGGGGCCGTACAATGAGCAGTTCTTC
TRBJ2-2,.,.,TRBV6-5,CASSYVEGPPGELFF,TGTGCCAGCAGTTACGTGGAGGGCCCACCCGGGGAGCTGTTTTTT
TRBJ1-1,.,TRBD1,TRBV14,CASSPDREDTEAFF,TGTGCCAGCAGCCCGGACAGGGAAGACACTGAAGCTTTCTTT
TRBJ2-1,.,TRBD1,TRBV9,CASSLSGTGLYNEQFF,TGTGCCAGCAGCCTATCCGGGACAGGGCTCTACAATGAGCAGTTCTTC
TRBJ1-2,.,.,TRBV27,CASSLRPFPLEGGYTF,TGTGCCAGCAGTTTACGGCCTTTCCCCCTTGAGGGTGGCTACACCTTC
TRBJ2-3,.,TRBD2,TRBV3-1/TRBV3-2,CASSHGAGGPSLMDTQYF,TGTGCCAGCAGCCACGGCGCGGGGGGGCCTTCTTTGATGGATACGCAGTATTTT